The clone carrying this TCR beta chain was recorded many times. This sample was included in a study of neurological immune-mediated disorders. Germline V lookup: CDR1 DFQATT, CDR2 SNEGSKA (reference sequence). CDR3 size: 14 residues. V shed 5 bases, J shed 11 bases, and the junction held 16 bases outside the gene matches. MiXCR was run by TCRdb on the 5' RACE reads, yielding one entry per CDR3 protein. The table includes some 41,000 distinct CDR3 sequences, roughly 2.5% detected once. The sample consisted of PBMCs. This TCR was recovered from a man younger than 45 with multiple sclerosis. The chain recombines TRBV20-1 with TRBJ1-1; 8 nucleotides match TRBD1. This CDR3 is CSARTETGASGAFF. The CDR3 DNA reads as TGCAGTGCTCGGACCGAGACAGGGGCGTCTGGGGCTTTCTTT.